The 7 T cell receptor beta chains below come from one sample, sequenced in a study of response to subunit inactivated influenza vaccine. TCRdb itself ran the RT-PCR reads through MiXCR, one entry per CDR3 protein. The data hold around 760,000 distinct CDR3 sequences, with over 11% observed a single time. The sample was PBMCs from blood, taken 14 days before vaccination. The receptors originated from a man in his fifties who received an inactivated influenza vaccine.

This clonotype has only a few counts. The chain couples TRBV11-2 to TRBJ2-1; D is unresolved. There are 12 residues in the CDR3. Deletions cut 1 base from V and 10 bases from J, with 8 bases between. Germline assignment: CDR1 SGHAT and CDR2 FQNNGV. The CDR3 coding sequence is TGTGCCAGCAGCTTAGTGGTCGGGGAGCAGTTCTTC. Amino acids: CASSLVVGEQFF.

The chain combines TRBV4-2 with TRBJ2-5; 9 bases match TRBD2. Looked up from germline, CDR1 is LGHNA and CDR2 is YNFKEQ. The CDR3 contains 18 residues. V lost 1 base and J lost 5; bases outside the gene matches: 14. CDR3 protein: CASSQASASGIGRETQYF. The CDR3, as DNA: TGTGCCAGCAGCCAAGCCTCTGCTAGCGGGATAGGTCGTGAGACCCAGTACTTC.

The chain uses TRBV7-2 and TRBJ2-1; D may correspond to TRBD1 or TRBD2 (6 bases each). Trimming removed 3 bases from V and 4 bases from J, with 16 bases in between. Germline V gene lookup returns CDR1 SGHTA and CDR2 FQGNSA. The CDR3 sequence is 16 residues long. The CDR3 is CASSFTGTWGYNEQFF. The CDR3 DNA reads as TGTGCCAGCAGCTTCACAGGGACTTGGGGGTACAATGAGCAGTTCTTC.

This clonotype occurred a few times. The DNA of the CDR3 is TGTGCCAGCATGATAGCGGGGGGGCCAGGAGCTTCTGAGCAGTTCTTC. Translating it yields CASMIAGGPGASEQFF. The V and J genes are TRBV27 and TRBJ2-1; TRBD2 agrees at 11 bases. CDR3 length: 16 amino acids. Trimming cost V 7 bases and J 9 bases; bases outside gene matches: 14. CDR1 and CDR2 from the germline V gene are MNHEY and SMNVEV (reference sequence).

This chain uses TRBV4-1 with TRBJ1-2, with D possibly matching TRBD1 (5 bases). Looked up from germline, CDR1 is MGHRA and CDR2 is YSYEKL. Trimming pared 1 base from V and 4 bases from J, leaving 13 bases between. The CDR3 length is 15 residues. The CDR3 DNA reads TGCGCCAGCAGCCAAGTCTCGCAGGGAGTCTATGGCTACACCTTC. It specifies CASSQVSQGVYGYTF.

There are many counts of this clonotype. This chain uses TRBV7-8 with TRBJ2-2, with no clear D. V was pared by 0 bases and J by 6 bases, with 5 bases between. This CDR3 region has 13 residues. Germline lookup yields CDR1 SGHVS and CDR2 FQNEAQ. CDR3 in DNA: TGTGCCAGCAGCTTAGCGCCCCCCGGGGAGCTGTTTTTT. Translation: CASSLAPPGELFF.

This clonotype showed up many times. This sequence joins TRBV2 and TRBJ2-2; D not resolved. The CDR3 sequence is 14 residues long. Trimming removed 0 bases from V and 1 base from J, with 3 bases in between. The germline gives CDR1 SNHLY, CDR2 FYNNEI. Here the CDR3 DNA reads TGTGCCAGCAGTGAAGCAGGGAACACCGGGGAGCTGTTTTTT. This encodes CASSEAGNTGELFF.